These T cell receptor beta chains were read from a single sample in a study of blood T cell repertoires in COVID-19. Measured with immunoSEQ multiplex PCR; TCRdb has only the in-frame clones, and not every one. The sample holds 85,000 to 120,000 clones, about 83% seen once. What was sequenced was peripheral blood. Receptors were obtained from a man aged 35-49 years with active or convalescent COVID-19. Both conserved end residues are part of each CDR3. A D gene is named only where the DNA matches it firmly. Expanded clones are given a class, and other clones once, few, many or no size at all.

D gene: .; J gene: TRBJ1-3; V gene: TRBV7-8; clone size: .; CDR3 DNA: TGTGCCAGCAGCGTAGCGGGCCGCTCTGGAAACACCATATATTTT; CDR3 protein: CASSVAGRSGNTIYF
D gene: .; J gene: TRBJ2-2; V gene: TRBV29-1; clone size: .; CDR3 DNA: TGCAGCGTCTCCGCCGGGGAGCTGTTTTTT; CDR3 protein: CSVSAGELFF
D gene: .; J gene: TRBJ1-2; V gene: TRBV6-5; clone size: .; CDR3 DNA: TGTGCCAGCTCGACAGAGCCAAACTATGGCTACACCTTC; CDR3 protein: CASSTEPNYGYTF
D gene: TRBD1; J gene: TRBJ2-1; V gene: TRBV6-6; clone size: .; CDR3 DNA: TGTGCCACATGGGGACAGACTTACAATGAGCAGTTCTTC; CDR3 protein: CATWGQTYNEQFF
D gene: .; J gene: TRBJ2-3; V gene: TRBV12-3/TRBV12-4; clone size: .; CDR3 DNA: TGTGCCAGCAGTTTTAAAACAGATACGCAGTATTTT; CDR3 protein: CASSFKTDTQYF
D gene: TRBD2; J gene: TRBJ2-3; V gene: TRBV5-4; clone size: once; CDR3 DNA: TGTGCCAGCAGCTTGGTTGGTAGCGGGACCTCCACAGATACGCAGTATTTT; CDR3 protein: CASSLVGSGTSTDTQYF
D gene: .; J gene: TRBJ2-1; V gene: TRBV13; clone size: .; CDR3 DNA: TGTGCCAGCAGCGACGGGTGGAATGAGCAGTTCTTC; CDR3 protein: CASSDGWNEQFF
D gene: .; J gene: TRBJ2-5; V gene: TRBV7-9; clone size: .; CDR3 DNA: TGTGCCAGCAGAAAGGCGGGCCCGACCCAAGAGACCCAGTACTTC; CDR3 protein: CASRKAGPTQETQYF
D gene: TRBD1; J gene: TRBJ1-1; V gene: TRBV3-1/TRBV3-2; clone size: .; CDR3 DNA: TGTGCCAGCAGCCCCCAGAAAGGACAGGGAGCTTTCTTT; CDR3 protein: CASSPQKGQGAFF
D gene: .; J gene: TRBJ1-5; V gene: TRBV5-1; clone size: .; CDR3 DNA: TGCGCCAGCAGCCAGACGGGACAAGGGGATCAGCCCCAGCATTTT; CDR3 protein: CASSQTGQGDQPQHF
D gene: .; J gene: TRBJ1-4; V gene: TRBV7-6; clone size: few; CDR3 DNA: TGTGCCAGCAGCTTAGAATCTTTCGGTGAAAAACTGTTTTTT; CDR3 protein: CASSLESFGEKLFF
D gene: .; J gene: TRBJ1-1; V gene: TRBV6-6; clone size: .; CDR3 DNA: TGTGCCAGCAGTCCGCGAGGAGTGAACACTGAAGCTTTCTTT; CDR3 protein: CASSPRGVNTEAFF
D gene: TRBD1; J gene: TRBJ1-6; V gene: TRBV3-1/TRBV3-2; clone size: few; CDR3 DNA: TGTGCCAGCAGCCACCTGAACGCGGGCAGGGGGCTCAGCTCACCCCTCCACTTT; CDR3 protein: CASSHLNAGRGLSSPLHF
D gene: TRBD1; J gene: TRBJ2-7; V gene: TRBV5-4; clone size: .; CDR3 DNA: TGTGCCAGCAGCAGACAGGGGGTCCTTAAGTACGAGCAGTACTTC; CDR3 protein: CASSRQGVLKYEQYF
D gene: TRBD1; J gene: TRBJ2-2; V gene: TRBV11-2; clone size: .; CDR3 DNA: TGTGCCAGCAGCTTAGGCGGGACAGGGGACACCGGGGAGCTGTTTTTT; CDR3 protein: CASSLGGTGDTGELFF
D gene: .; J gene: TRBJ1-6; V gene: TRBV27; clone size: .; CDR3 DNA: TGTGCCAGCAGTGATGACAGGAGAAATTCACCCCTCCACTTT; CDR3 protein: CASSDDRRNSPLHF
D gene: .; J gene: TRBJ2-2; V gene: TRBV5-4; clone size: .; CDR3 DNA: TGTGCCAGCAGCTTCACAATGAACACCGGGGAGCTGTTTTTT; CDR3 protein: CASSFTMNTGELFF
D gene: .; J gene: TRBJ1-1; V gene: TRBV19; clone size: .; CDR3 DNA: TGTGCCAGTAGCCCAAAAAAGGAAAAGCGGAACACTGAAGCTTTCTTT; CDR3 protein: CASSPKKEKRNTEAFF
D gene: .; J gene: TRBJ1-1; V gene: TRBV7-8; clone size: .; CDR3 DNA: TGTGCCAGCAGACCGACAGGTCTCACTGAAGCTTTCTTT; CDR3 protein: CASRPTGLTEAFF
D gene: TRBD2; J gene: TRBJ2-5; V gene: TRBV6-1; clone size: .; CDR3 DNA: TGTGCCAGCAGTGAACAGACTAGCGGGGTGGAGACCCAGTACTTC; CDR3 protein: CASSEQTSGVETQYF